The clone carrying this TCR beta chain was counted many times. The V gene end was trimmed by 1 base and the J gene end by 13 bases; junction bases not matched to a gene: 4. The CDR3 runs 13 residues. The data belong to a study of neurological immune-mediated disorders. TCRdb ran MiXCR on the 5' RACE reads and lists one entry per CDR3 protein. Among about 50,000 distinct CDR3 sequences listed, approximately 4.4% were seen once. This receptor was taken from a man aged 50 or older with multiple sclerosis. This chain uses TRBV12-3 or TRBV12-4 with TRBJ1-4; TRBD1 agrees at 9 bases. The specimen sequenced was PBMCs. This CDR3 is CASSLGGQGRLFF. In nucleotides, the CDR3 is TGTGCCAGCAGTTTAGGGGGACAGGGTAGACTGTTTTTT.